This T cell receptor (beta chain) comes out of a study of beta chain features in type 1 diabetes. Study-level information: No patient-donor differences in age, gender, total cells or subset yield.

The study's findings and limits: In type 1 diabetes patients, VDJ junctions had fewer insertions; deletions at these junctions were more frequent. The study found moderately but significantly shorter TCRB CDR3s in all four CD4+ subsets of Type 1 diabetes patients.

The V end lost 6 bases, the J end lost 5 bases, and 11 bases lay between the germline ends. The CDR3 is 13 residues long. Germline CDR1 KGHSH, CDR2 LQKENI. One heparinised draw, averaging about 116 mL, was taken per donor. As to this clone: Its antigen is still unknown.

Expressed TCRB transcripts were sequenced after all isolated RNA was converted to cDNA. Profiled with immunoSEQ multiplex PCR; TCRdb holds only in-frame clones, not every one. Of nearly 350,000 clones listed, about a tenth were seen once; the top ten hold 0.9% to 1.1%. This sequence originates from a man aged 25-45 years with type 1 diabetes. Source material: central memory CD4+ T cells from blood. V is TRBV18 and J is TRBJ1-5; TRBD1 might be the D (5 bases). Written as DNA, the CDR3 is TGTGCCAGCTCTGTGGGGGTGTATCAGCCCCAGCATTTT. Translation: CASSVGVYQPQHF.